Listed below are T cell receptor beta chains from one sample, sequenced in a study of OX40 agonist ivuxolimab in advanced cancers. The method was immunoSEQ multiplex PCR; TCRdb's version includes in-frame clones alone and lacks a portion of them. In the table there are some 75,000 clones, about 85% of which are singletons. The source was CD4+ or CD8+ T cells sorted from blood, collected in a trial of the OX40 agonist ivuxolimab. Source of these receptors: an adult with an advanced solid tumor such as melanoma, head and neck, liver or kidney cancer. Both conserved end residues are part of each CDR3. Fields, in order: J gene, clone size, D gene, V gene, CDR3 protein, CDR3 DNA. The D gene is left open where the match is weak. Not every row has a clone size; where given, it reads once, few, many or a size class.

J gene: TRBJ1-3
clone size: NA
D gene: NA
V gene: TRBV11-1
CDR3 protein: CASSLPELSGNTIYF
CDR3 DNA: TGTGCCAGCAGCTTACCGGAACTCTCTGGAAACACCATATATTTT

J gene: TRBJ2-7
clone size: NA
D gene: NA
V gene: TRBV30
CDR3 protein: CAWIGGIYEQYF
CDR3 DNA: TGTGCCTGGATCGGCGGAATCTACGAGCAGTACTTC

J gene: TRBJ1-6
clone size: few
D gene: NA
V gene: TRBV5-4
CDR3 protein: CASSLETGYNSPLHF
CDR3 DNA: TGTGCCAGCAGCTTGGAGACGGGTTATAATTCACCCCTCCACTTT

J gene: TRBJ2-1
clone size: NA
D gene: NA
V gene: TRBV27
CDR3 protein: CASSLAQLNEQFF
CDR3 DNA: TGTGCCAGCTCTCTAGCACAGCTTAATGAGCAGTTCTTC

J gene: TRBJ1-3
clone size: NA
D gene: NA
V gene: TRBV15
CDR3 protein: CATSRYALSSGNTIYF
CDR3 DNA: TGTGCCACCAGCAGATACGCCCTGAGCTCTGGAAACACCATATATTTT

J gene: TRBJ2-3
clone size: NA
D gene: NA
V gene: TRBV11-3
CDR3 protein: CASSLSRGTDTQYF
CDR3 DNA: TGTGCCAGCAGCCTCTCCAGGGGCACAGATACGCAGTATTTT

J gene: TRBJ2-5
clone size: NA
D gene: NA
V gene: TRBV5-8
CDR3 protein: CASSLQQWYQETQYF
CDR3 DNA: TGTGCCAGCAGCTTGCAACAGTGGTACCAAGAGACCCAGTACTTC

J gene: TRBJ1-5
clone size: NA
D gene: TRBD1
V gene: TRBV19
CDR3 protein: CASSSRTGGYSNQPQHF
CDR3 DNA: TGTGCCAGTAGTAGTAGGACAGGGGGCTATAGCAATCAGCCCCAGCATTTT

J gene: TRBJ2-5
clone size: NA
D gene: NA
V gene: TRBV2
CDR3 protein: CASMQSAGSSGAVAQYF
CDR3 DNA: TGTGCCAGCATGCAGAGTGCAGGCTCCTCGGGGGCAGTGGCCCAGTACTTC

J gene: TRBJ1-1
clone size: NA
D gene: NA
V gene: TRBV5-6
CDR3 protein: CASSLARTENTEAFF
CDR3 DNA: TGTGCCAGCAGCTTGGCCAGGACAGAAAACACTGAAGCTTTCTTT

J gene: TRBJ2-3
clone size: NA
D gene: NA
V gene: TRBV27
CDR3 protein: CASSFRSDTQYF
CDR3 DNA: TGTGCCAGCAGTTTTCGTTCAGATACGCAGTATTTT

J gene: TRBJ2-3
clone size: NA
D gene: TRBD1
V gene: TRBV15
CDR3 protein: CATTPGQGIGTDTQYF
CDR3 DNA: TGTGCCACCACTCCGGGACAGGGGATAGGAACAGATACGCAGTATTTT

J gene: TRBJ2-7
clone size: NA
D gene: NA
V gene: TRBV7-3
CDR3 protein: CASSSGGSSYEQYF
CDR3 DNA: TGTGCCAGCAGCTCCGGGGGTTCCTCCTACGAGCAGTACTTC

J gene: TRBJ2-3
clone size: NA
D gene: TRBD2
V gene: TRBV11-3
CDR3 protein: CASSLLVSGLAGGPFSTQYF
CDR3 DNA: TGTGCCAGCAGCTTGCTAGTCTCGGGACTAGCGGGAGGGCCCTTTAGTACGCAGTATTTT

J gene: TRBJ1-3
clone size: NA
D gene: NA
V gene: TRBV15
CDR3 protein: CATSRRSGGNTIYF
CDR3 DNA: TGTGCCACCAGCAGGCGGTCAGGCGGAAACACCATATATTTT

J gene: TRBJ1-2
clone size: NA
D gene: NA
V gene: TRBV29-1
CDR3 protein: CSMRRAAGDGYTF
CDR3 DNA: TGCAGCATGCGCAGGGCAGCCGGTGATGGCTACACCTTC